Sequencing of this T cell receptor beta chain was carried out in a study of blood T cells in healthy people across ages. Sample-barcoded 5' priming and a J-beta primer mix drove a second PCR of 7 to 11 cycles. TCRdb fed the 5' RACE reads into MiXCR, producing one record per CDR3 protein. The sample has about 780,000 distinct CDR3 sequences; 46% are singletons. There are a few counts of this clonotype. Antigen: not known. Each sample gave at least 7 million isolated PBMCs. V was shortened by 3 bases and J by 4 bases, with 13 bases between the two germline ends. The CDR3 totals 14 residues. Germline V lookup: CDR1 SGHVS, CDR2 FQNEAQ. Study-wide points: It was not possible, with unsorted PBMCs, to conclusively compare naive and antigen-experienced cells. Possibly, changes in expanded clonotypes were confounded because donor CMV status was unknown.

The specimen sequenced was blood. This chain joins TRBV7-8 and TRBJ2-7; no clear D gene. The source of this sequence is a man older than 75 in good health. The CDR3 sequence: CASSFASATYEQYF. The CDR3 DNA reads as TGTGCCAGCAGCTTCGCTAGTGCGACTTACGAGCAGTACTTC.